This TCR beta chain was identified during a study of HIV-infected patients and healthy controls. General observations from the study: During therapy, HIV-associated CDR3s fell significantly in frequency, while CMV-associated CDR3s did not change significantly.

All unsorted peripheral T cells were captured because whole blood was used without fractionation. This clonotype was recorded many times. Antigen unknown. Germline V lookup: CDR1 SGHRS, CDR2 YFSETQ. V dropped 1 base and J dropped 3 bases, with 16 bases sitting between them. The CDR3 extends over 16 amino acids. Alpha and beta constant-region primers primed reverse transcription of around 500 ng RNA. Using multiplexing indices, alpha and beta chain libraries were generated apart by chain-specific third strand synthesis. A single record per CDR3 protein comes from TCRdb applying MiXCR to the 5' RACE reads. The sample holds 15,000 to 20,000 distinct CDR3 sequences; more than 8% are singletons and the top ten take more than 2%.

This receptor was obtained from an adult in good health. The chain has TRBV5-1 and TRBJ1-1; no definite D call. The specimen was blood. CDR3 in DNA: TGCGCCAGCAGCTTGTCTGGTGGTGGGCAGGACACTGAAGCTTTCTTT. This sequence encodes CASSLSGGGQDTEAFF.